These 4 T cell receptor beta chains share one sample of origin, sequenced in a study of blood T cells in healthy people across ages. For the second PCR, which ran for about 7 to 12 cycles, a sample-barcoded 5' primer and a J-beta primer mix were used. TCRdb ran MiXCR on the 5' RACE reads and lists one entry per CDR3 protein. The table shows about 1,500,000 distinct CDR3 sequences, with under 30% occurring only once. Sequencing input: blood. The receptors originated from a woman between 25 and 40 years old in good health.

In its sample, this clonotype was seen many times. Here the CDR3 reads CASSERRGAQETQYF. CDR3 sequence (DNA): TGTGCCAGCAGTGAAAGGCGGGGGGCTCAAGAGACCCAGTACTTC. J is TRBJ2-5 and V is TRBV6-4; 8 nucleotides align to TRBD2. Germline V gene lookup returns CDR1 MRHNA and CDR2 SNTAGT. V lost 3 bases and J lost 2; bases outside the gene matches: 5. CDR3 length: 15 residues.

CDR3 sequence: CASSQGQGIYYGYTF. DNA for the CDR3: TGTGCCAGCAGCCAGGGACAGGGGATATACTATGGCTACACCTTC. The chain joins TRBV7-2 to TRBJ1-2; 10 nucleotides align to TRBD1. V was pared by 5 bases and J by 3 bases, with 6 bases of the junction left unmatched. The CDR3 has 15 amino acids. Germline V CDR1 and CDR2: SGHTA, FQGNSA.

This clonotype was picked up many times. The rearrangement joins TRBV29-1 to TRBJ2-1; D is undetermined. CDR1 and CDR2 (germline): SQVTM, ANQGSEA. The V end was cut by 4 bases, the J end by 8 bases, with 18 bases between. This CDR3 is built from 14 residues. In DNA form, the CDR3 reads TGCAGCGTTGTTAGCATCAGGTCTACCGATGAGCAGTTCTTC. This codes for CSVVSIRSTDEQFF.

This rearrangement joins TRBV6-5 to TRBJ2-2, with no clear D. Deletions cut 2 bases from V and 6 bases from J, with 7 bases between. The length of the CDR3 is 13 residues. Germline loops: CDR1 MNHEY, CDR2 SVGAGI. The DNA of the CDR3 is TGTGCCAGCAGTTACGAGTTGGCCGGGGAGCTGTTTTTT. Protein sequence: CASSYELAGELFF.